This entry is about one T cell receptor beta chain. The antigen is unknown. This entry comes from a study of blood T cells in healthy people across ages. Broader study findings: Per million T cells, the diversity of TCR beta decreased roughly linearly as age advanced.

Peripheral blood, about 10 milliliters per donor, was collected. Primers used in a second PCR of roughly 6 to 11 cycles were a sample-barcoded 5' primer and a J-beta primer mix. Individual samples furnished no less than 2.5 million CDR3-containing paired-end reads apiece. One entry per CDR3 protein results from TCRdb running MiXCR on the 5' RACE reads. The sample lists more than 1,400,000 distinct CDR3 sequences, 42% occurring once. Input material: blood. This clonotype was sampled from a woman aged 18-35 years in good health.

For the CDR3, the DNA is TGCGCCAGCAGCCCCTCTGCGCGTGGGCTAGCGGGGTTACAAGAGACCCAGTACTTC. Its translation: CASSPSARGLAGLQETQYF. The chain is built from TRBV4-1 and TRBJ2-5, with 9 bases matching TRBD2. The trim removed 4 bases at V and 2 bases at J, leaving 17 bases unmatched. Germline assignment: CDR1 MGHRA and CDR2 YSYEKL. The CDR3 is made up of 19 amino acids.